This entry features one TCR beta chain sequence. The data were taken from a study of blood T cell repertoires in COVID-19. Here immunoSEQ multiplex PCR was the method, and the copy in TCRdb shows in-frame clones only, minus some. The sample gives some 430,000 clones, 90% of which show up once; about 0.63% is in the top ten. The specimen sequenced was PBMCs or T cells enriched from blood (not recorded which). The source is a man aged 18 to 30 who had recovered from COVID-19.

DNA for the CDR3: TGTGCCAGCAGCCAAGATAGAGCCGGGACAGGAACAGATACGCAGTATTTT. Translated: CASSQDRAGTGTDTQYF. The gene calls are TRBV14 and TRBJ2-3, with TRBD1 matching 8 bases. CDR3 length: 17 amino acids. Per the germline V gene, CDR1 is SGHDN and CDR2 is FVKESK. Trimming cost V 0 bases and J 3 bases; bases outside gene matches: 8. Variable domain in full (rest from reference TRBV14 and TRBJ2-3): EAGVTQFPSHSVIEKGQTVTLRCDPISGHDNLYWYRRVMGKEIKFLLHFVKESKQDESGMPNNRFLAERTGGTYSTLKVQPAELEDSGVYFCASSQDRAGTGTDTQYFGPGTRLTVL.